These 29 T cell receptor beta chains share one sample of origin, sequenced in a study of breast tumors, draining lymph nodes, adjacent tissues. TCRdb re-derived calls from the multiplex PCR reads in MiXCR, one entry per CDR3 protein. The table records about 89,000 distinct CDR3 sequences, around 28% of them present only once. Axillary draining lymph nodes of breast cancer patients supplied the node samples. Sequencing used axillary lymph node tissue. The receptors originated from a female donor with breast cancer. Some clones in this sample may be carry-over from other donors' samples.

The chain couples TRBV6-4 to TRBJ2-5; D possibly corresponds to TRBD1 (6 bases). The CDR3 covers 14 residues. CDR1 and CDR2 (germline): MRHNA, SNTAGT. Trimming removed 10 bases at V and 2 bases at J, with 17 bases between. Written as DNA, the CDR3 is TGTGCCAACAATCACCGGACAGTTCAAGAGACCCAGTACTTC. It yields the protein CANNHRTVQETQYF.

This clonotype has a count of ten or more. V gene TRBV3-1 combines with J gene TRBJ2-5; a possible D gene is TRBD1 (6 bases). The CDR3 has 17 amino acids. Per the germline V gene, CDR1 is LGHDT and CDR2 is YNNKEL (reference sequence). Trimming stripped 1 base from V and 5 bases from J, with 20 bases between. The DNA of the CDR3 is TGTGCCAGCAGCCAAGGTGGAACAGGGATTAGTGGGGAGACCCAGTACTTC. Amino acids: CASSQGGTGISGETQYF.

This clonotype was detected only once. The CDR3 here is CAISGQGQPQHF. The CDR3 nucleotides read TGTGCCATCAGTGGCCAGGGTCAGCCCCAGCATTTT. The rearrangement uses TRBV10-3 and TRBJ1-5, with D possibly matching TRBD1 (5 bases). The CDR3 has 12 amino acids. V dropped 4 bases and J dropped 6 bases, with 7 bases sitting between them. Germline CDR1 is ENHRY and CDR2 is SYGVKD.

The chain uses TRBV2 and TRBJ1-3, with unresolved D. CDR3 length equals 16 residues. Trimming removed 3 bases from V and 8 bases from J, with 20 bases in between. Looked up from germline, CDR1 is SNHLY and CDR2 is FYNNEI. CDR3 nucleotide sequence: TGTGCCAGCAGTGAGGTGGAGGGTTTCTATGGCTACACCATATATTTT. This codes for CASSEVEGFYGYTIYF.

With respect to this clonotype: The junction departs from germline at one end; a sequencing error may be responsible. The chain employs TRBV7-2 and TRBJ1-6; D call uncertain. The CDR3 sequence is 13 residues long. CDR1 SGHTA and CDR2 FQGNSA come from the germline V gene. The CDR3 sequence: CAGSSLYNSPLHF. The CDR3 DNA sequence: TGTGCCGGCAGCTCCCTGTATAATTCACCCCTCCACTTC.

This clonotype was counted ten times or more. V usage is TRBV19 and J usage is TRBJ1-3, with D uncertain. The CDR3 has 13 amino acids. In germline, CDR1 is LNHDA, CDR2 SQIVND (reference sequence). The V gene lost 3 bases and the J gene lost 4 bases, with 7 bases spanning the gap. The CDR3 protein is CASSIQEGNTIYF. The CDR3 coding sequence is TGTGCCAGTAGTATCCAGGAGGGAAACACCATATATTTT. Combining the CDR3 with reference TRBV19 and TRBJ1-3 gives the whole variable domain DGGITQSPKYLFRKEGQNVTLSCEQNLNHDAMYWYRQDPGQGLRLIYYSQIVNDFQKGDIAEGYSVSREKKESFPLTVTSAQKNPTAFYLCASSIQEGNTIYFGEGSWLTVV.

Note on this clonotype: A clone one base away is much larger, so this may be a read error. The chain is built from TRBV9 and TRBJ2-1; D not certain. The CDR3 totals 13 residues. V was cut by 0 bases and J by 6 bases, with 7 bases left in between. Looked up from germline, CDR1 is SGDLS and CDR2 is YYNGEE. In DNA, the CDR3 is TGTGCCAGCAGCGTAGGTGGGTCCAATGAGCAGTTCTTC. Translated, it gives CASSVGGSNEQFF. The variable domain in full, with the rest retrieved from reference TRBV9 and TRBJ2-1, is DSGVTQTPKHLITATGQRVTLRCSPRSGDLSVYWYQQSLDQGLQFLIQYYNGEERAKGNILERFSAQQFPDLHSELNLSSLELGDSALYFCASSVGGSNEQFFGPGTRLTVL.

This clonotype was seen many times. This sequence joins TRBV4-3 and TRBJ2-1, with a possible D match to TRBD1 (6 bases). The CDR3 runs 16 residues. Germline lookup yields CDR1 LGHNA and CDR2 YSLEER. V lost 1 base, J lost 7 bases, and 17 bases lay in between. CDR3 loop: CASSQATGGGWNEQFF. The CDR3 DNA follows: TGCGCCAGCAGCCAAGCGACAGGCGGCGGTTGGAATGAGCAGTTCTTC.

This clonotype was counted at least ten times. Here the CDR3 DNA reads TGTGCCACCAGTGATTTGGACCAACAGGGGCCGCCGCTTAACCTCTACAATGAGCAGTTCTTC. Translated, it gives CATSDLDQQGPPLNLYNEQFF. The chain has TRBV24-1 and TRBJ2-1; 7 nucleotides agree with TRBD1. The V gene's germline CDR1 is KGHDR and CDR2 SFDVKD. The CDR3 has 21 residues. The trim removed 0 bases at V and 3 bases at J, leaving 19 bases unmatched.

This clonotype was detected ten times or more. The chain carries TRBV4-3 and TRBJ2-1, with 10 bases lining up with TRBD2. The ends lost 0 bases at V and 4 bases at J; junction bases unmatched: 6. Germline V gene sequence: CDR1 LGHNA, CDR2 YSLEER. The length of the CDR3 is 17 residues. CDR3 region: CASSQEFPSGSYNEQFF. The CDR3 DNA reads as TGCGCCAGCAGCCAAGAGTTTCCTAGCGGGAGTTACAATGAGCAGTTCTTC.

The gene calls are TRBV7-8 and TRBJ2-1; no clear D gene. Trimming pared 5 bases from V and 10 bases from J, leaving 12 bases between. The germline CDR1 and CDR2 sequences are SGHVS and FQNEAQ. The CDR3 is 12 residues long. CDR3 DNA sequence: TGTGCCAGCAGCCCCAAGAACCGGGAGCAGTTCTTC. It encodes CASSPKNREQFF. Together with reference TRBV7-8 and TRBJ2-1, the CDR3 gives the full variable domain: GAGVSQSPRYKVAKRGQDVALRCDPISGHVSLFWYQQALGQGPEFLTYFQNEAQLDKSGLPSDRFFAERPEGSVSTLKIQRTQQEDSAVYLCASSPKNREQFFGPGTRLTVL.

The table lists this clonotype with many counts. CDR3 in amino acids: CASSFRTNTEAFF. As DNA, the CDR3 is TGTGCCAGCAGCTTCCGCACGAACACTGAAGCTTTCTTT. This chain uses TRBV7-8 with TRBJ1-1; D gene uncertain. Germline V lookup: CDR1 SGHVS, CDR2 FQNEAQ. The ends were cut back, 3 bases at V and 1 base at J, with 6 bases in the middle. This CDR3 region has 13 residues.

This clonotype was seen repeatedly, ten times or more. The chain combines TRBV30 with TRBJ2-3; D remains ambiguous. The V and J ends lost 3 bases and 2 bases respectively, with 9 bases between them. This CDR3 has 13 amino acids. In germline, CDR1 is GTSNPN, CDR2 SVGIG (reference sequence). The CDR3 spells CAWSGGYTDTQYF. The CDR3, as DNA: TGTGCCTGGAGCGGCGGTTACACAGATACGCAGTATTTT.

This clonotype was seen repeatedly, ten times or more. This chain links TRBV28 with TRBJ1-5; 7 positions match TRBD1. Trimming at V came to 8 bases and at J to 4 bases, leaving 2 bases not matched to a gene. The CDR3 has 12 amino acids. Germline values: CDR1 MDHEN, CDR2 SYDVKM. The CDR3 loop is CASQTGNQPQHF. The CDR3 region has the DNA TGTGCCAGCCAGACAGGGAATCAGCCCCAGCATTTT.

This clonotype was observed many times. The chain uses TRBV30 and TRBJ2-2; D call uncertain. The length of the CDR3 is 14 residues. V was cut by 0 bases and J by 2 bases, with 7 bases left in between. Germline CDR1 and CDR2: GTSNPN and SVGIG (reference sequence). The CDR3 region has the DNA TGTGCCTGGAGTGTAAACGGAAACACCGGGGAGCTGTTTTTT. It yields the protein CAWSVNGNTGELFF.

The sample holds many counts of this clonotype. The chain carries TRBV3-1 and TRBJ1-6, with a weak D call TRBD1 (6 bases). The CDR3 has 14 amino acids. The V and J ends lost 4 bases and 14 bases respectively, with 18 bases between them. CDR1 and CDR2 (germline): LGHDT, YNNKEL (reference sequence). This chain's CDR3 is CASSPLASGATLHF. CDR3 sequence (DNA): TGTGCCAGCAGCCCCTTAGCGTCAGGGGCCACCCTCCACTTT.

The sample holds many counts of this clonotype. The V gene is TRBV10-3, the J gene TRBJ1-4; the D is unclear. This CDR3 is 17 amino acids long. V was clipped by 3 bases and J by 0 bases, with 14 bases between them. Germline CDR1 is ENHRY and CDR2 is SYGVKD. CDR3: CAISELGQTSTNEKLFF. The DNA for the CDR3 is TGTGCCATCAGTGAACTGGGCCAAACTTCAACTAATGAAAAACTGTTTTTT.

This clonotype was seen repeatedly, ten times or more. V gene TRBV19 combines with J gene TRBJ2-2; D remains ambiguous. The CDR3 covers 15 residues. Germline V gene data show CDR1 as LNHDA and CDR2 as SQIVND (reference sequence). Trimming removed 6 bases at V and 6 bases at J, with 17 bases between. This CDR3 reads CASSTVAARAGELFF. The CDR3, as DNA: TGTGCCAGTAGCACCGTAGCTGCCCGGGCCGGGGAGCTGTTTTTT.

This clonotype has at least ten counts. The rearrangement links TRBV27 to TRBJ1-5; TRBD1 might be the D (5 bases). Germline-derived CDR1 and CDR2 are MNHEY and SMNVEV (reference sequence). V dropped 2 bases and J dropped 4 bases, with 9 bases sitting between them. The CDR3 extends over 14 amino acids. As DNA, the CDR3 is TGTGCCAGCAGTTTACAGGGTAGAAATCAGCCCCAGCATTTT. It translates to CASSLQGRNQPQHF.

At least ten counts were recorded for this clonotype. V gene TRBV14 combines with J gene TRBJ1-4; TRBD1 might be the D (5 bases). Deletions cut 4 bases from V and 6 bases from J, with 9 bases between. CDR3 length: 13 amino acids. Germline CDR1 is SGHDN and CDR2 is FVKESK. As DNA, the CDR3 is TGTGCCAGCAGCCCGGGACGCCATGAAAAACTGTTTTTT. Residues: CASSPGRHEKLFF.

In its sample, this clonotype was seen many times. This rearrangement joins TRBV29-1 to TRBJ1-3; D remains unclear. CDR1 SQVTM and CDR2 ANQGSEA come from the germline V gene. The V and J ends lost 7 bases and 3 bases respectively, with 13 bases between them. This CDR3 has 13 residues. CDR3 bases: TGCAGCGCCTGGGTCGATAATGGAAACACCATATATTTT. Translating gives CSAWVDNGNTIYF.

This clonotype has at least ten counts. This chain joins TRBV28 and TRBJ1-5, with D possibly being TRBD1 (6 bases). The ends were cut back, 5 bases at V and 4 bases at J, with 15 bases in the middle. Germline-derived CDR1 and CDR2 are MDHEN and SYDVKM. The CDR3 contains 15 residues. Here the CDR3 reads CASSPSQGPNQPQHF. In DNA, the CDR3 is TGTGCCAGCAGTCCATCACAGGGCCCTAATCAGCCCCAGCATTTT. The whole variable domain, filled in from reference TRBV28 and TRBJ1-5, reads DVKVTQSSRYLVKRTGEKVFLECVQDMDHENMFWYRQDPGLGLRLIYFSYDVKMKEKGDIPEGYSVSREKKERFSLILESASTNQTSMYLCASSPSQGPNQPQHFGDGTRLSIL.

This sequence joins TRBV25-1 and TRBJ2-7; D gene unclear. The V gene lost 5 bases and the J gene lost 6 bases, with 11 bases spanning the gap. This CDR3 region has 12 residues. Germline V gene data show CDR1 as MGHDK and CDR2 as SYGVNS. The CDR3 DNA sequence: TGTGCCAGCAGTTATAGGGATGGCGAGCAGTACTTC. Protein: CASSYRDGEQYF.

This clonotype was picked up many times. The rearrangement joins TRBV10-3 to TRBJ1-4, with TRBD1 identical over 8 bases. This CDR3 comprises 17 residues. Germline CDR1 ENHRY, CDR2 SYGVKD. V trimming: 2 bases; J trimming: 2 bases; junction bases outside the gene matches: 7. CDR3 loop: CAISERTGLSTNEKLFF. CDR3 bases: TGTGCCATCAGTGAGCGGACAGGGCTTTCCACTAATGAAAAACTGTTTTTT.

Comments on this clonotype: This may be a read error: a much more frequent sequence differs by one nucleotide. The chain joins TRBV28 to TRBJ2-1; D might be TRBD1 (6 bases). The CDR3 length is 16 residues. Germline assignment: CDR1 MDHEN and CDR2 SYDVKM. This CDR3 is CASSSRQTGSYNERFF. The CDR3 DNA sequence: TGTGCCAGCAGTTCTAGACAGACAGGTTCCTACAATGAGCGGTTCTTC.

The V call is TRBV20-1, the J call TRBJ2-7, with 8 bases identical to TRBD1. V gave up 3 bases and J gave up 4 bases; unmatched junction bases: 11. This CDR3 contains 15 residues. The V gene's germline CDR1 is DFQATT and CDR2 SNEGSKA (reference sequence). The CDR3 reads CSASRPGGSRYEQYF. CDR3 bases: TGCAGTGCTAGCCGACCAGGGGGCTCCAGATACGAGCAGTACTTC.

This clonotype has at least ten counts. The rearrangement joins TRBV10-3 to TRBJ1-2, with no clear D. V was clipped by 0 bases and J by 3 bases, with 5 bases between them. The CDR3 is made up of 13 amino acids. Looked up from germline, CDR1 is ENHRY and CDR2 is SYGVKD. The CDR3 DNA reads TGTGCCATCAGTGAGTCTAGAGACTATGGCTACACCTTC. Its protein is CAISESRDYGYTF.

This clonotype was observed at least ten times. The V and J genes are TRBV7-8 and TRBJ2-2, with D perhaps matching TRBD2 (6 bases). V was clipped by 6 bases and J by 5 bases, with 22 bases between them. Germline CDR1 reads SGHVS; CDR2 reads FQNEAQ. The CDR3 is 17 amino acids. This CDR3 reads CASSPTSSRFMTGELFF. The CDR3, as DNA: TGTGCCAGCAGTCCGACTAGTTCCCGCTTTATGACCGGGGAGCTGTTTTTT.

On this clonotype: The CDR3 does not close with the conserved phenylalanine or tryptophan, likely indicating a read error. The chain employs TRBV19 and TRBJ1-2, with D possibly being TRBD1 (5 bases). This CDR3 is 14 amino acids long. CDR1 is LNHDA and CDR2 is SQIVND in the germline V gene (reference sequence). CDR3 sequence reads: CAISITGGLESYTL. The CDR3 region has the DNA TGTGCCATTAGTATCACAGGCGGCCTGGAAAGCTACACCCTC.